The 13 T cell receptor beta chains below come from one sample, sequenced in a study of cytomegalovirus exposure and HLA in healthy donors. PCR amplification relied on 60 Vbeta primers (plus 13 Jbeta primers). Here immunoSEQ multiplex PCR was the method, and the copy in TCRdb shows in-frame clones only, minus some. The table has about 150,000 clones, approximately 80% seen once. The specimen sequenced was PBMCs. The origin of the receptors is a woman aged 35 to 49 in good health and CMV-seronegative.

This CDR3 reads CATSVTGDIEQFF. CDR3 in DNA: TGTGCCACCAGCGTTACAGGGGATATTGAGCAGTTCTTC. The chain uses TRBV15 and TRBJ2-1; TRBD1 agrees at 7 bases. The V gene's germline CDR1 is LNHNV and CDR2 YYDKDF (reference sequence). The trim removed 5 bases at V and 9 bases at J, leaving 7 bases unmatched. CDR3 size: 13 residues.

Written as DNA, the CDR3 is TGCGCCAGCAGCCAAGCCAGGGGCACAGATACGCAGTATTTT. Translation: CASSQARGTDTQYF. V usage is TRBV4-1 and J usage is TRBJ2-3; tentative D call: TRBD1 (5 bases). Between the trimmed V and J ends, which lost 1 base and 1 base, there was a span of 6 bases. Germline V gene lookup returns CDR1 MGHRA and CDR2 YSYEKL. This CDR3 is 14 amino acids long.

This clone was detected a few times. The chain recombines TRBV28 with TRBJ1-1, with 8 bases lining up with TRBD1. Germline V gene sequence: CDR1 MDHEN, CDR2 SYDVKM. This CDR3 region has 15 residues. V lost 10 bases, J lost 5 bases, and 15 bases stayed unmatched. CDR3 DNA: TGTGCCACCACACCACCCAGGGGGCTTGGAACTGAAGCTTTCTTT. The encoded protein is CATTPPRGLGTEAFF.

The CDR3 loop is CASSIDRRETQYF. The CDR3 nucleotides read TGTGCCAGTAGTATCGACAGGAGGGAGACCCAGTACTTC. This sequence joins TRBV19 and TRBJ2-5; a possible D gene is TRBD1 (6 bases). Looked up from germline, CDR1 is LNHDA and CDR2 is SQIVND (reference sequence). V gave up 3 bases and J gave up 5 bases, with 10 bases separating them. The CDR3 runs 13 residues.

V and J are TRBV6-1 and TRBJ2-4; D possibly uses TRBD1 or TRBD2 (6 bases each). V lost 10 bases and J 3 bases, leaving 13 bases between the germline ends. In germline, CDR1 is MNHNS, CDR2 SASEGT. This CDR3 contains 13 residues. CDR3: CANRDLDKNIQYF. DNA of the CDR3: TGTGCCAACAGGGACTTGGACAAAAACATTCAGTACTTC.

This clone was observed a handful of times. CDR3 in amino acids: CASSRTDLTGELFF. The CDR3 DNA is TGCGCCAGCAGTAGGACAGATCTTACCGGGGAGCTGTTTTTT. This chain connects TRBV5-1 to TRBJ2-2; the D gene is possibly TRBD1 (6 bases). The CDR3 runs to 14 residues. Germline-derived CDR1 and CDR2 are SGHRS and YFSETQ. With 5 bases removed from V and 5 bases from J, the gap between germline ends came to 13 bases.

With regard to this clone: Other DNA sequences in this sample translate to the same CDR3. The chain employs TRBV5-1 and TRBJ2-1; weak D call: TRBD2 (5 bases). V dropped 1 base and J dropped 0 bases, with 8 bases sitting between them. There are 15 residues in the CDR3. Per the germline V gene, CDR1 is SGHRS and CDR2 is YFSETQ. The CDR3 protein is CASSLSGSSYNEQFF. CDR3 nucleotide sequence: TGCGCCAGCAGCTTGTCTGGGAGCTCCTACAATGAGCAGTTCTTC.

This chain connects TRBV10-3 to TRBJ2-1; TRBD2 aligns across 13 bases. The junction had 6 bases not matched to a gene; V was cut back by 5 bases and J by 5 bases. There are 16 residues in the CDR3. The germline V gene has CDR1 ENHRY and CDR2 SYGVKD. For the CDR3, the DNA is TGTGCCATCAGTCCCGCACTAGCGGGGGGGGACAATGAGCAGTTCTTC. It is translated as CAISPALAGGDNEQFF.

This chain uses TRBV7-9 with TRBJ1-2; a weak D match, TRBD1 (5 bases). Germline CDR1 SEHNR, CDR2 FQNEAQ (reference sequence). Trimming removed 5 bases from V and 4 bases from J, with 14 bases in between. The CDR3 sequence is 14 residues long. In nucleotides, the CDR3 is TGTGCCAGCAGCCCGGACACCAACTTCTATGGCTACACCTTC. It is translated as CASSPDTNFYGYTF.

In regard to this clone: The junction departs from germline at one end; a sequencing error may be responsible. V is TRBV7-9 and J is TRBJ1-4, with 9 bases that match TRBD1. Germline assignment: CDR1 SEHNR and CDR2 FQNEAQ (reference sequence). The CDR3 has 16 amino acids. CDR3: CSSSLDGTGRNKKLFF. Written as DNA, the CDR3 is TGTTCCAGCAGCTTGGATGGGACAGGGAGGAATAAAAAACTGTTTTTT.

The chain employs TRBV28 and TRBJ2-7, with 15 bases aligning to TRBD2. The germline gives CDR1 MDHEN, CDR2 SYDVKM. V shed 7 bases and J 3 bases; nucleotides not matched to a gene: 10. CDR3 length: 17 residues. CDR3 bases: TGTGCCAGCACCCAAAGCCGGACTAGCGGGGGGGTCTACGAGCAGTACTTC. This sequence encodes CASTQSRTSGGVYEQYF.

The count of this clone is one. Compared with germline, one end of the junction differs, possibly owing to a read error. The CDR3 loop is CSSSSDRVGNQPQHF. The CDR3 coding sequence is TGTTCCAGCAGCTCAGACAGGGTGGGCAATCAGCCCCAGCATTTT. J is TRBJ1-5 and V is TRBV7-9; 7 positions agree with TRBD1. CDR1 is SEHNR and CDR2 is FQNEAQ in the germline V gene (reference sequence). This CDR3 is built from 15 residues.

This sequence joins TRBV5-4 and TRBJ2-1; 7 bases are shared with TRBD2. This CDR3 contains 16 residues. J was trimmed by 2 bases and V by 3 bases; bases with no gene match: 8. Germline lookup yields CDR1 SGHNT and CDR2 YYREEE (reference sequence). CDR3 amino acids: CASSSGGTPTYNEQFF. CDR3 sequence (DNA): TGTGCCAGCAGCTCGGGGGGTACTCCCACCTACAATGAGCAGTTCTTC.